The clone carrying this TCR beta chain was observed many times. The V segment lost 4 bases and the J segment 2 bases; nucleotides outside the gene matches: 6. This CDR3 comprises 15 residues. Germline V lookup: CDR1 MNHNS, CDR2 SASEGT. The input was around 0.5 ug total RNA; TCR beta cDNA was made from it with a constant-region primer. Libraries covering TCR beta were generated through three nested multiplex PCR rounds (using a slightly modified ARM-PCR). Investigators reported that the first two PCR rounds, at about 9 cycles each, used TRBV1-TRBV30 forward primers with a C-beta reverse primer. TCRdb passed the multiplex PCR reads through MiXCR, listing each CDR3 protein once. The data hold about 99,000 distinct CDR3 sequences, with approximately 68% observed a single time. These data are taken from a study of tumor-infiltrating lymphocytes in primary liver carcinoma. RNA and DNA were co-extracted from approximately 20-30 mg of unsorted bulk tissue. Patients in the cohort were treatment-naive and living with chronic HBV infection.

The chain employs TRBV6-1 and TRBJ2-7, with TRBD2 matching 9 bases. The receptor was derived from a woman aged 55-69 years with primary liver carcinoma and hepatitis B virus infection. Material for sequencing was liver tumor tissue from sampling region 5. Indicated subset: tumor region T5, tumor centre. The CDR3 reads CASSGRTSVTYEQYF. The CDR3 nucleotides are TGTGCCAGCAGTGGACGGACTAGCGTCACCTACGAGCAGTACTTC.